This T cell receptor (beta chain) was recovered during a study of blood T cell repertoires in COVID-19. Study details: Acute and convalescent COVID-19 samples came from the United States, Italy and Spain. Sources were T cells, B-cell-depleted T cells, or PBMCs; the material itself was cDNA or gDNA.

V shed 5 bases and J shed 0 bases, with 8 bases lying between them. The CDR3 contains 14 residues. Germline-derived CDR1 and CDR2 are MNHEY and SVGAGI. Original data processing: Reference gene primer amplification gave estimated nucleated cell counts. This table comes from immunoSEQ multiplex PCR, and its TCRdb copy is limited to in-frame clones, with some not included. That table is the source of V, J and clone size, and D and trimming were worked out from the DNA. The data contain more than 150,000 clones, 80% to 90% of them seen just once; the ten biggest clones take up roughly 0.85%. The sample consisted of peripheral blood. This clonotype originated in a woman aged 18-29 years who had recovered from COVID-19. The gene calls are TRBV6-5 and TRBJ1-5; D uncertain. As DNA, the CDR3 is TGTGCCAGCAGTCCTAACTATAGCAATCAGCCCCAGCATTTT. Its protein product is CASSPNYSNQPQHF.